The source of this TCR beta chain is a study of blood T cell repertoires in COVID-19. For the study at large: Acute-phase and convalescent COVID-19 samples originated in the United States, Italy and Spain. The analysed material was cDNA or gDNA that came from T cells, B-cell-depleted T cells, or PBMCs.

The CDR3 extends over 14 amino acids. The germline CDR1 and CDR2 sequences are SNHLY and FYNNEI. Trimming took 5 bases from V and 5 from J; bases not matched to a gene: 7. Original analysis: Using reference gene primer amplification, nucleated cell counts were estimated. TCRdb's copy holds only in-frame clones and misses some; the assay was immunoSEQ multiplex PCR. The V and J calls and clone size were taken over from that table, and D and trimming were inferred from the DNA. The table has more than 200,000 clones, around 83% seen once. The sample holds a few counts of this clone. The clonotype was recovered from a woman aged 50 to 60 with acute or convalescent COVID-19. The sample comprised peripheral blood. The chain links TRBV2 to TRBJ2-5, with 8 bases lining up with TRBD1. CDR3 sequence: CASSFRGRTETQYF. The CDR3, as DNA: TGTGCCAGCAGTTTCAGGGGGCGTACGGAGACCCAGTACTTC.